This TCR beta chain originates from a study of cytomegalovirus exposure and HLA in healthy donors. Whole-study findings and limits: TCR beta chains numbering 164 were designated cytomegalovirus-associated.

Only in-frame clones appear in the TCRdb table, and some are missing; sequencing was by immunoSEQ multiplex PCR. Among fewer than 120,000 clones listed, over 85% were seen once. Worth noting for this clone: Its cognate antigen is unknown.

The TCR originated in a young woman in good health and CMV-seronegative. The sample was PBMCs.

For the CDR3, the DNA is TGCGCCAGCAGCTCAGGGGAATCGCGTAATTCACCCCTCCACTTT. It codes for CASSSGESRNSPLHF. The chain employs TRBV5-1 and TRBJ1-6; a weak D match, TRBD1 (6 bases). There are 15 residues in the CDR3. The V and J ends lost 3 bases and 6 bases respectively, with 13 bases between them. The germline CDR1 and CDR2 sequences are SGHRS and YFSETQ.